This T cell receptor (beta chain) was documented in a study of vaccination effects on CD4 cells after COVID-19. Here immunoSEQ multiplex PCR was the method, and the copy in TCRdb shows in-frame clones only, minus some. This table holds around 25,000 clones, 73% found once. ViraFEST assay sequencing came after antigen-specific CD4+ T cells were expanded with viral peptide pools. With more than nine days of culture completed, CD4+ T cells were isolated. The study found no prior SARS-CoV-2 infection in the vaccine recipients, who tested negative for nucleocapsid antibodies. PBMC cultures contained about 2 million cells per well, 7.5 to 10 IU/ml IL-2 and approximately 9.4 ug/ml peptides. This CDR3 is built from 14 residues. The germline gives CDR1 SGHNT, CDR2 YYREEE (reference sequence). V gave up 4 bases and J gave up 5 bases, with 10 bases separating them. On this clone: Antigen unknown.

V is TRBV5-4 and J is TRBJ2-6, with D possibly being TRBD1 (5 bases). This specimen consisted of CD4+ T cells from PBMCs cultured with SARS-CoV-2 spike peptides, obtained before COVID-19 vaccination. The clonotype comes from a human donor who received a COVID-19 vaccine. CDR3 coding DNA: TGTGCCAGCAGCCGGACATCGAGGGCCAACGTCCTGACTTTC. It specifies CASSRTSRANVLTF. Combining the CDR3 with reference TRBV5-4 and TRBJ2-6 gives the whole variable domain ETGVTQSPTHLIKTRGQQVTLRCSSQSGHNTVSWYQQALGQGPQFIFQYYREEENGRGNFPPRFSGLQFPNYSSELNVNALELDDSALYLCASSRTSRANVLTFGAGSRLTVL.